This T cell receptor beta chain was found in a study of shared clonotypes between healthy human individuals. Study overall: Used for every donor were three CD4 naive, three CD4 memory, two CD8 naive and one CD8 memory plate. General study results and limits: Naive CD4 clonotypes were shared across a few donors at 4.5% to 6.5%.

The method was immunoSEQ multiplex PCR; TCRdb's version includes in-frame clones alone and lacks a portion of them. The repertoire holds over 950,000 clones, with approximately 77% as singletons. This CDR3 has 12 amino acids. The V gene lost 7 bases and the J gene lost 3 bases, with 11 bases spanning the gap. Looked up from germline, CDR1 is SQVTM and CDR2 is ANQGSEA. Note on this clone: Its matching antigen is unknown.

This rearrangement joins TRBV29-1 to TRBJ2-3; no reliable D call. The origin of this receptor is a man between 18 and 29 years old in good health. Some clones in this sample may be carry-over from other donors' samples. Sample: memory CD4+ T cells from PBMCs. Subset: CD45RA-negative fraction. The CDR3 DNA follows: TGCAGCGCCCGGACGGTGACAGATACGCAGTATTTT. Its translation is CSARTVTDTQYF.